These T cell receptor beta chains were read from a single sample in a study of T-cell reconstitution after alpha-beta-depleted transplantation in children. Using its own MiXCR run on the PCR reads, TCRdb lists one record per CDR3 protein. The sample gives 350,000 to 450,000 distinct CDR3 sequences, about a fifth of which show up once; less than 4.5% is in the top ten. The specimen comprised PBMCs from the stem cell graft donor, sampled from the stem cell graft. These receptor sequences come from a human donor who donated a stem cell graft to a child with acute myeloid leukemia. The CDR3 runs from the conserved cysteine through the conserved F or W. D genes are given only for firm matches. A row's size may be missing; if present it is once, few, many or a size class.

TRBJ1-1,.,TRBV11-1,.,TGTGCCAGCAGCCTACAGGGTTTCGCTGAAGCTTTCTTT,CASSLQGFAEAFF
TRBJ2-7,.,TRBV9,.,TGTGCCAGCAGCGGAGGGGTACCTCTCGGTGCCCACGAGCAGTACTTC,CASSGGVPLGAHEQYF
TRBJ2-7,.,TRBV6-1,.,TGTGCCAGCAGTGAAGCGGGTCAAGCCGGTTCCTACGAGCAGTACTTC,CASSEAGQAGSYEQYF
TRBJ2-7,few,TRBV4-1,.,TGCGCCAGCAGCCTTCGTTCGTATGAGACCTACGAGCAGTACTTC,CASSLRSYETYEQYF
TRBJ2-7,few,TRBV12-3/TRBV12-4,TRBD1,TGTGCCAGCAGTTGGACAGGGGGCTTTGACGAGCAGTACTTC,CASSWTGGFDEQYF
TRBJ2-1,.,TRBV20-1,.,TGCAGTGCTAGAGCGCTCCGACCGAGCTCCTACAATGAGCAGTTCTTC,CSARALRPSSYNEQFF
TRBJ1-5,.,TRBV28,TRBD1,TGTGCCAGCAGTCAAAAAGGGTTCGGCAGGGGGTTTCATCAGCCCCAGCATTTT,CASSQKGFGRGFHQPQHF
TRBJ2-2,many,TRBV7-2,.,TGTGCCAGCAGCTTAGGGCCTGTGGCAGGGGAGCTGTTTTTT,CASSLGPVAGELFF
TRBJ2-1,many,TRBV25-1,TRBD1,TGTGCCAGCGGTACCGGGACAGAAGGGTACAATGAGCAGTTCTTC,CASGTGTEGYNEQFF
TRBJ2-5,.,TRBV7-9,.,TGTGCCAGCAGCTTAGAGACGAACTACCAAGAGACCCAGTACTTC,CASSLETNYQETQYF